These T cell receptor beta chains were read from a single sample in a study of long-term antiretroviral therapy in people with HIV. Assay: immunoSEQ multiplex PCR; the TCRdb copy retains only in-frame clones and omits some. The sample records about 7,800 clones, approximately 81% being singletons. The material sequenced was unsorted PBMCs, taken about 2.5 years before starting antiretroviral therapy. These receptors originate from a man aged 40-50 years with HIV. Each CDR3 is given with its conserved first and last residue. Each record gives: J gene, V gene, CDR3 protein.

TRBJ1-1	TRBV7-9	CASSLAQGFVTEAFF
TRBJ2-7	TRBV4-3	CASSQDPTGITYEQYF
TRBJ2-3	TRBV5-4	CATRPGLALPAAVDTQYF
TRBJ2-3	TRBV4-3	CASSLSGATDTQYF
TRBJ2-1	TRBV27	CASSVGTRGDNEQFF
TRBJ1-2	TRBV29-1	CSATQTANYGYTF
TRBJ2-2	TRBV30	CAWSVRTSGAFANTGELFF
TRBJ2-1	TRBV5-5	CASSPGLAGVGNEQFF
TRBJ1-2	TRBV29-1	CSVDRGLYGYTF
TRBJ2-7	TRBV9	CASSGHPGGSEQYF
TRBJ1-6	TRBV7-2	CASSLRRSSYNSPLHF
TRBJ2-1	TRBV28	CASSALTGFNEQFF
TRBJ2-7	TRBV9	CASSSGTSGAHEQYF